Listed below are T cell receptor beta chains from one sample, sequenced in a study of blood T cell repertoires in COVID-19. Libraries were prepared by immunoSEQ multiplex PCR; TCRdb keeps only in-frame clonotypes and omits some of them. This table holds 100,000 or so clones, 91% found once. Sequencing was carried out using peripheral blood. Receptors originate from a man aged 55-75 years with acute or convalescent COVID-19. Each CDR3 is given with its conserved first and last residue. The order of the fields is D gene, clone size, V gene, J gene, CDR3 DNA, CDR3 protein. D genes are given only for firm matches. Not all rows give a size; the values are once, few, many and, for expanded clones, a class.

TRBD1,NA,TRBV19,TRBJ1-5,TGTGCCAGTAGTGTATCGACGGGACAGGTCTTCCAGCCCCAGCATTTT,CASSVSTGQVFQPQHF
TRBD1,NA,TRBV6-5,TRBJ1-5,TGTGCCAGTGGACAGGTGGGGATGAATCAGCCCCAGCATTTT,CASGQVGMNQPQHF
NA,NA,TRBV12-3/TRBV12-4,TRBJ2-1,TGTGCCAGCAGCCCGGGAAACAATGAGCAGTTCTTC,CASSPGNNEQFF
NA,NA,TRBV27,TRBJ1-4,TGTGCCAGCAAAATGGGCCAGGGCTGGGGTGAAAAACTGTTTTTT,CASKMGQGWGEKLFF
NA,NA,TRBV5-1,TRBJ1-1,TGCGCCAGCAGCTTGAGACAGTCCACTGAAGCTTTCTTT,CASSLRQSTEAFF
TRBD1,NA,TRBV6-5,TRBJ2-7,TGTGCCAGCAGACAGACAGGGCGCTACGAGCAGTACTTC,CASRQTGRYEQYF
NA,NA,TRBV13,TRBJ1-6,TGTGCCAGCAGCCAGGGAAGGTCCTATAATTCACCCCTCCACTTT,CASSQGRSYNSPLHF
NA,NA,TRBV27,TRBJ2-1,TGTGCCAGCAGCCAGCAATTACAGGGTAATGATGAGCAGTTCTTC,CASSQQLQGNDEQFF
NA,few,TRBV18,TRBJ1-2,TGTGCCAGCTCACCATCGGGGGGCGCTAACTATGGCTACACCTTC,CASSPSGGANYGYTF
TRBD1,NA,TRBV28,TRBJ1-5,TGTGCCAGCACCCCGACAGGGCCTACCGATAGCAATCAGCCCCAGCATTTT,CASTPTGPTDSNQPQHF
TRBD1,NA,TRBV14,TRBJ1-1,TGTGCCAGCAGCCAAGATTTTGGGACAGGGAACACTGAAGCTTTCTTT,CASSQDFGTGNTEAFF
TRBD2,NA,TRBV10-3,TRBJ2-7,TGTGCCATCACCCCCGGGACTAGCGACTACGAGCAGTACTTC,CAITPGTSDYEQYF
NA,NA,TRBV11-2,TRBJ2-3,TGTGCCAGCAGCCGAGGGACTCCAGATACGCAGTATTTT,CASSRGTPDTQYF
TRBD2,NA,TRBV19,TRBJ2-7,TGTGCCAGTAGCCCTAGCGGGATTCGCTACGAGCAGTACTTC,CASSPSGIRYEQYF
TRBD2,once,TRBV9,TRBJ2-3,TGTGCCAGCAGCCCCCGAACTGGACTAGCGGGAGGGCCCTCGGATACGCAGTATTTT,CASSPRTGLAGGPSDTQYF
NA,NA,TRBV29-1,TRBJ1-4,TGCAGCGTCGCACGGGGAACTAATGAAAAACTGTTTTTT,CSVARGTNEKLFF
NA,NA,TRBV11-3,TRBJ1-4,TGTGCCAGCAGCCCCCTTCGCTCAGGGGAAAAACTGTTTTTT,CASSPLRSGEKLFF
TRBD2,NA,TRBV10-3,TRBJ2-1,TGTGCCATCAGTGAGTACGGAAGCGGGGCTCGCGGCTCCTACAATGAGCAGTTCTTC,CAISEYGSGARGSYNEQFF
NA,NA,TRBV28,TRBJ2-7,TGTGCCAGCAGTTCGACAGAATACGAGCAGTACTTC,CASSSTEYEQYF
NA,NA,TRBV2,TRBJ1-1,TGTGCCAGCAAGGGCCAGGGTAGCACTGAAGCTTTCTTT,CASKGQGSTEAFF
TRBD2,NA,TRBV28,TRBJ2-2,TGTGCCAGCAGTTTGCTCAGGTGGACTAGCGGGAGTACCGGGGAGCTGTTTTTT,CASSLLRWTSGSTGELFF
NA,NA,TRBV9,TRBJ1-2,TGTGCCAGCAGCGTAGAGGGACAAACTATTGGCTACACCTTC,CASSVEGQTIGYTF